The next 32 T cell receptor beta chains were all read from a single sample in a study of chemoradiotherapy in HPV16-positive cancers. Assay used: immunoSEQ multiplex PCR; TCRdb lists only in-frame clones, some missing. The table lists 65,000 to 80,000 clones, 88% of them singletons. The sample consisted of blood, taken from a patient who underwent chemoradiotherapy. Source of these receptors: a human donor with HPV-associated anogenital cancer.

In nucleotides, the CDR3 is TGTGCCAGCAGTGAGGTCGGGGGCATCTATGGCTACACCTTC. Translating it yields CASSEVGGIYGYTF. The chain couples TRBV25-1 to TRBJ1-2, with D possibly matching TRBD1 (6 bases). The CDR3 totals 14 residues. CDR1 is MGHDK and CDR2 is SYGVNS in the germline V gene. The germline V and J ends were trimmed by 3 bases and 4 bases, with 12 bases remaining between them.

The chain couples TRBV5-1 to TRBJ2-7; D is uncertain. Germline assignment: CDR1 SGHRS and CDR2 YFSETQ. This CDR3 contains 13 residues. With 0 bases removed from V and 3 bases from J, the gap between germline ends came to 7 bases. The CDR3 sequence is CASSLEGDYEQYF. Here the CDR3 DNA reads TGCGCCAGCAGCTTGGAGGGTGACTACGAGCAGTACTTC. Drawing the rest from reference TRBV5-1 and TRBJ2-7, the complete variable domain is KAGVTQTPRYLIKTRGQQVTLSCSPISGHRSVSWYQQTPGQGLQFLFEYFSETQRNKGNFPGRFSGRQFSNSRSEMNVSTLELGDSALYLCASSLEGDYEQYFGPGTRLTVT.

The rearrangement uses TRBV5-6 and TRBJ1-4, with D tentatively TRBD1 (5 bases). Trimming removed 3 bases from V and 5 bases from J, with 8 bases in between. Germline assignment: CDR1 SGHDT and CDR2 YYEEEE. This CDR3 is built from 13 residues. CDR3 nucleotide sequence: TGTGCCAGCAGCTGGGGGTGGAATGAAAAACTGTTTTTT. Translating it yields CASSWGWNEKLFF.

The CDR3 DNA is TGTGCCAGCAGTGTTTCTAGCTCTGGAAACACCATATATTTT. Protein product: CASSVSSSGNTIYF. The V and J genes are TRBV6-1 and TRBJ1-3; D is unresolved. Trimming left V 4 bases short and J 0 bases short, with 7 bases between. Germline V CDR1 and CDR2: MNHNS, SASEGT. The CDR3 consists of 14 residues.

The chain employs TRBV4-2 and TRBJ2-7; D possibly matches TRBD1 or TRBD2 (5 bases each). The CDR3 is 17 amino acids. CDR1 LGHNA and CDR2 YNFKEQ come from the germline V gene. V shed 3 bases and J shed 3 bases, with 21 bases lying between them. The CDR3: CASSHANPGTENYEQYF. CDR3 DNA sequence: TGTGCCAGCAGCCACGCAAATCCCGGGACCGAAAACTACGAGCAGTACTTC.

This clone occurred a few times. The V and J genes are TRBV14 and TRBJ1-2; no clear D. CDR1 SGHDN and CDR2 FVKESK come from the germline V gene. Between the trimmed V and J ends, which lost 0 bases and 8 bases, there was a span of 13 bases. This CDR3 is 14 amino acids long. The chain's CDR3 is CASSQDRATGGYTF. CDR3 nucleotides: TGTGCCAGCAGCCAAGATCGGGCTACTGGAGGCTACACCTTC. Supplemented by reference TRBV14 and TRBJ1-2, the full variable domain reads EAGVTQFPSHSVIEKGQTVTLRCDPISGHDNLYWYRRVMGKEIKFLLHFVKESKQDESGMPNNRFLAERTGGTYSTLKVQPAELEDSGVYFCASSQDRATGGYTFGSGTRLTVV.

The CDR3 is CASRNPAREFF. The DNA for the CDR3 is TGTGCCAGCAGGAACCCCGCAAGGGAGTTCTTC. This rearrangement joins TRBV28 to TRBJ2-1; no definite D call. Per germline, CDR1 MDHEN and CDR2 SYDVKM. The CDR3 runs to 11 residues. V lost 6 bases and J lost 14, with 14 bases in between.

V gene TRBV5-6 combines with J gene TRBJ1-3; D is uncertain. V gave up 0 bases and J gave up 0 bases, with 13 bases separating them. Germline lookup yields CDR1 SGHDT and CDR2 YYEEEE. This CDR3 has 17 residues. CDR3 nucleotides: TGTGCCAGCAGCTTGGACGGCAGGATGATCTCTGGAAACACCATATATTTT. Translated, it gives CASSLDGRMISGNTIYF.

The chain joins TRBV7-9 to TRBJ1-1; D unclear. The ends were cut back, 2 bases at V and 5 bases at J, with 12 bases in the middle. CDR3 length: 14 residues. From germline, CDR1 is SEHNR and CDR2 FQNEAQ (reference sequence). CDR3 DNA sequence: TGTGCCAGCAGCTTACCCCCGGGTTGGACTGAAGCTTTCTTT. This sequence encodes CASSLPPGWTEAFF.

The chain carries TRBV30 and TRBJ2-3, with D perhaps TRBD1 or TRBD2 (6 bases each). Trimming stripped 1 base from V and 0 bases from J, with 20 bases between. Germline lookup yields CDR1 GTSNPN and CDR2 SVGIG (reference sequence). CDR3 length: 18 amino acids. CDR3: CAWSGIPFGGRSTDTQYF. Written as DNA, the CDR3 is TGTGCCTGGAGTGGGATTCCGTTTGGGGGGCGAAGCACAGATACGCAGTATTTT.

The V and J genes are TRBV18 and TRBJ2-7, with 7 nucleotides matching TRBD2. The J segment lost 0 bases and the V segment lost 3 bases, leaving 8 bases of the junction unmatched. In germline, CDR1 is KGHSH, CDR2 LQKENI. CDR3 size: 16 residues. The CDR3 is CASSPLGGGDSYEQYF. The CDR3 nucleotides read TGTGCCAGCTCACCCCTGGGGGGAGGGGACTCCTACGAGCAGTACTTC.

With respect to this clone: Compared with germline, one end of the junction differs, possibly owing to a read error. CDR3 sequence (DNA): TGCGCTAGCAGCATTGAGAGGAACACTGAAGCTTTCTTT. Protein sequence: CASSIERNTEAFF. The chain couples TRBV5-1 to TRBJ1-1; no firm D call. The V gene's germline CDR1 is SGHRS and CDR2 YFSETQ. This CDR3 has 13 amino acids.

This sequence joins TRBV19 and TRBJ2-5, with TRBD1 matching over 10 bases. The junction had 12 bases not matched to a gene; V was cut back by 6 bases and J by 11 bases. This CDR3 contains 14 residues. Looked up from germline, CDR1 is LNHDA and CDR2 is SQIVND (reference sequence). In DNA, the CDR3 is TGTGCCAGTAGAACCGGGACAGGGGCGTGGGAGCAGTACTTC. Amino acid sequence: CASRTGTGAWEQYF.

A single count supports this clone. The chain couples TRBV2 to TRBJ2-3; TRBD2 is a possible D gene (5 bases). The germline CDR1 and CDR2 sequences are SNHLY and FYNNEI. The CDR3 sequence is 14 residues long. Between the trimmed V and J ends, which lost 10 bases and 2 bases, there was a span of 16 bases. CDR3 loop: CAIRYRDYTDTQYF. CDR3 coding DNA: TGTGCCATCCGCTACCGGGATTACACAGATACGCAGTATTTT.

This clone occurred once. V is TRBV13 and J is TRBJ2-1; no reliable D call. V shed 5 bases and J shed 8 bases, with 16 bases lying between them. This CDR3 region has 14 residues. Germline V gene lookup returns CDR1 PRHDT and CDR2 FYEKMQ (reference sequence). CDR3: CASSRLMGRYEQFF. CDR3 coding DNA: TGTGCCAGCAGCCGACTCATGGGCAGGTATGAGCAGTTCTTC.

The chain carries TRBV7-9 and TRBJ1-3; maybe TRBD1 (5 bases). The CDR3 contains 15 residues. The germline CDR1 and CDR2 sequences are SEHNR and FQNEAQ (reference sequence). Trimming left V 5 bases short and J 4 bases short, with 15 bases between. The CDR3 region has the DNA TGTGCCAGCAGCCTCACCGGGAGGGACGGAAACACCATATATTTT. Encoded protein: CASSLTGRDGNTIYF.

V gene TRBV28 combines with J gene TRBJ2-2, with D possibly matching TRBD1 (5 bases). The CDR3 length is 15 residues. The germline V and J ends were trimmed by 2 bases and 4 bases, with 11 bases remaining between them. Looked up from germline, CDR1 is MDHEN and CDR2 is SYDVKM. The CDR3 is CASSLQGWGTGELFF. The CDR3 coding sequence is TGTGCCAGCAGTTTACAGGGTTGGGGCACCGGGGAGCTGTTTTTT.

This chain uses TRBV4-1 with TRBJ1-6; D not certain. The V and J ends lost 0 bases and 10 bases respectively, with 13 bases between them. The germline CDR1 and CDR2 sequences are MGHRA and YSYEKL. The length of the CDR3 is 15 residues. This chain's CDR3 is CASSQDGQVGSPLHF. For the CDR3, the DNA is TGCGCCAGCAGCCAAGATGGCCAGGTCGGATCACCCCTCCACTTT.

CDR3 sequence reads: CASSLATGVKTQYF. In DNA form, the CDR3 reads TGTGCCAGCAGCTTGGCGACAGGGGTAAAGACCCAGTACTTC. This chain joins TRBV5-4 and TRBJ2-5, with TRBD1 identical over 8 bases. The germline gives CDR1 SGHNT, CDR2 YYREEE (reference sequence). The CDR3 length is 14 residues. V lost 0 bases, J lost 6 bases, and 4 bases stayed unmatched.

The chain combines TRBV2 with TRBJ2-1; 7 bases align to TRBD2. Trimming removed 5 bases from V and 0 bases from J; junction bases left unmatched: 22. The CDR3 is 21 amino acids. Germline lookup yields CDR1 SNHLY and CDR2 FYNNEI. CDR3: CASSRGGLGSSGHSSYNEQFF. As DNA, the CDR3 is TGTGCCAGCAGTCGGGGCGGACTTGGGAGTAGCGGGCATAGCTCCTACAATGAGCAGTTCTTC.

J is TRBJ1-2 and V is TRBV5-1; D uncertain. Germline CDR1 is SGHRS and CDR2 is YFSETQ. Trimming left V 0 bases short and J 3 bases short, with 6 bases between. The CDR3 is made up of 13 amino acids. The CDR3 DNA is TGCGCCAGCAGCTTGGCTGGGGACTATGGCTACACCTTC. Protein: CASSLAGDYGYTF.

The J gene is TRBJ1-5, the V gene TRBV6-5, with D uncertain. CDR3 length: 11 residues. V was pared by 7 bases and J by 9 bases, with 10 bases between. The germline gives CDR1 MNHEY, CDR2 SVGAGI. The CDR3 nucleotides are TGTGCCAGCACCATTAGTGGGCCCCAGCATTTT. It translates to CASTISGPQHF.

This rearrangement joins TRBV25-1 to TRBJ1-5; 8 bases fit TRBD1. The germline gives CDR1 MGHDK, CDR2 SYGVNS. V lost 1 base and J lost 0; bases outside the gene matches: 5. The CDR3 totals 17 residues. In DNA, the CDR3 is TGTGCCAGCAGTGAATCGACAGGGGCCCCTAGCAATCAGCCCCAGCATTTT. Translated, it gives CASSESTGAPSNQPQHF.

The chain combines TRBV30 with TRBJ2-4, with D tentatively TRBD1 or TRBD2 (5 bases each). Germline lookup yields CDR1 GTSNPN and CDR2 SVGIG (reference sequence). Trimming left V 5 bases short and J 6 bases short, with 8 bases between. CDR3 length: 11 residues. The CDR3 loop reads CAWGAGNIQYF. The CDR3 nucleotides are TGTGCCTGGGGGGCGGGAAACATTCAGTACTTC.

The chain's CDR3 is CASSQESSGRSGEQYF. The CDR3 DNA follows: TGTGCCAGCAGCCAAGAATCTAGCGGGAGATCCGGCGAGCAGTACTTC. The chain recombines TRBV4-2 with TRBJ2-7, with 10 bases fitting TRBD2. The CDR3 has 16 residues. V lost 0 bases to trimming and J lost 6 bases; unmatched junction nucleotides: 8. The germline gives CDR1 LGHNA, CDR2 YNFKEQ.

V and J are TRBV11-3 and TRBJ2-1; 8 bases agree with TRBD2. V lost 7 bases, J lost 7 bases, and 3 bases stayed unmatched. The CDR3 has 12 residues. Germline-derived CDR1 and CDR2 are SGHNT and YENEEA. CDR3 amino acids: CASTASGNEQFF. CDR3 in DNA: TGTGCCAGCACGGCTAGCGGGAATGAGCAGTTCTTC.

There are a few counts of this clone. The rearrangement uses TRBV10-3 and TRBJ1-5, with TRBD1 matching over 7 bases. V gave up 6 bases and J gave up 7 bases; unmatched junction bases: 6. CDR1 is ENHRY, CDR2 SYGVKD, per germline. The CDR3 is made up of 13 amino acids. CDR3: CAISDREGQPQHF. The CDR3 bases are TGTGCCATCAGCGACAGGGAGGGCCAGCCCCAGCATTTT.

The chain is built from TRBV5-1 and TRBJ1-2; maybe TRBD1 (6 bases). The CDR3 is made up of 16 amino acids. Trimming stripped 4 bases from V and 0 bases from J, with 16 bases between. Germline lookup yields CDR1 SGHRS and CDR2 YFSETQ. The CDR3 coding sequence is TGCGCCAGCAGCCCGGAGGGGGACATTGCTAACTATGGCTACACCTTC. It specifies CASSPEGDIANYGYTF.

J is TRBJ2-5 and V is TRBV7-9, with TRBD2 as a possible D gene (6 bases). The CDR3 extends over 14 amino acids. Germline V gives CDR1 SEHNR, CDR2 FQNEAQ (reference sequence). Between the trimmed V and J ends, which lost 5 bases and 4 bases, there was a span of 14 bases. The CDR3 nucleotides read TGTGCCAGCAGCAGCGACTCCGGGGGAGAGACCCAGTACTTC. It is translated as CASSSDSGGETQYF. Drawing the rest from reference TRBV7-9 and TRBJ2-5, the complete variable domain is DTGVSQNPRHKITKRGQNVTFRCDPISEHNRLYWYRQTLGQGPEFLTYFQNEAQLEKSRLLSDRFSAERPKGSFSTLEIQRTEQGDSAMYLCASSSDSGGETQYFGPGTRLLVL.

The chain combines TRBV9 with TRBJ2-7; TRBD1 aligns across 12 bases. After removal of 3 bases from V and 7 bases from J, the junction contained 11 bases not matched to a gene. The germline V gene encodes CDR1 SGDLS and CDR2 YYNGEE. This CDR3 has 16 residues. CDR3 sequence (DNA): TGTGCCAGCAGCGCGCTGGGACAGGGGGCGCGTGAAGAGCAGTACTTC. This codes for CASSALGQGAREEQYF. The complete variable domain, with remaining parts taken from reference TRBV9 and TRBJ2-7, reads DSGVTQTPKHLITATGQRVTLRCSPRSGDLSVYWYQQSLDQGLQFLIQYYNGEERAKGNILERFSAQQFPDLHSELNLSSLELGDSALYFCASSALGQGAREEQYFGPGTRLTVT.

The chain is built from TRBV5-6 and TRBJ2-3, with TRBD1 identical over 12 bases. The germline gives CDR1 SGHDT, CDR2 YYEEEE. CDR3 length: 15 amino acids. The junction had 6 bases not matched to a gene; V was cut back by 4 bases and J by 6 bases. The CDR3 region has the DNA TGTGCCAGCAGCCCAAGGGACAGGGGGCCGGATACGCAGTATTTT. Translating it yields CASSPRDRGPDTQYF.

The V gene is TRBV4-1, the J gene TRBJ2-7, with D perhaps matching TRBD1 or TRBD2 (5 bases each). Germline V gene lookup returns CDR1 MGHRA and CDR2 YSYEKL. The CDR3 runs 12 residues. V was clipped by 4 bases and J by 4 bases, with 8 bases between them. CDR3 amino acids: CASSPGGYEQYF. CDR3 bases: TGCGCCAGCAGCCCTGGGGGTTACGAGCAGTACTTC.